Following are 20 T cell receptor beta chains from one sample sequenced in a study of shared clonotypes between healthy human individuals. The repertoire was sequenced with immunoSEQ multiplex PCR; TCRdb's copy has only in-frame clones and lacks some. The repertoire consists of about 1 million clones, with about four fifths occurring once and the leading ten covering around 0.47%. Material: memory CD4+ T cells from PBMCs. Subset in this sample: CD45RA-negative fraction. These receptors all stem from a man aged 18 to 29 in good health. Some clones in this sample may be carry-over from other donors' samples.

This chain joins TRBV7-9 and TRBJ1-2; no clear D gene. The ends were cut back, 5 bases at V and 8 bases at J, with 12 bases in the middle. CDR1 and CDR2 from the germline V gene are SEHNR and FQNEAQ (reference sequence). The CDR3 contains 12 residues. In DNA form, the CDR3 reads TGTGCCAGCAGCCCACCGGGAAGCGGCTACACCTTC. As protein: CASSPPGSGYTF.

Concerning this clone itself: Other DNA sequences in the sample encode the same CDR3. The chain employs TRBV4-1 and TRBJ2-7, with 12 bases fitting TRBD2. Germline lookup yields CDR1 MGHRA and CDR2 YSYEKL. The CDR3 loop spans 15 amino acids. V shed 1 base and J 7 bases; nucleotides not matched to a gene: 5. The CDR3 sequence: CASSQGLAGAYEQYF. CDR3 bases: TGCGCCAGCAGCCAAGGACTAGCGGGAGCATATGAGCAGTACTTC.

The genes are TRBV29-1 and TRBJ2-1; the match to TRBD1 covers 7 bases. V was clipped by 6 bases and J by 2 bases; unmatched bases: 7. The CDR3 contains 14 residues. Per germline, CDR1 SQVTM and CDR2 ANQGSEA. The CDR3 nucleotides are TGCAGCGTCCGTGGGACAGATACCTACAATGAGCAGTTCTTC. It encodes CSVRGTDTYNEQFF.

The chain employs TRBV7-2 and TRBJ1-1; D is possibly TRBD1 (5 bases). CDR1 is SGHTA, CDR2 FQGNSA, per germline. This CDR3 comprises 13 residues. Trimming removed 4 bases from V and 3 bases from J, with 9 bases in between. CDR3 coding DNA: TGTGCCAGCAGCTCCCCGGGACACACTGAAGCTTTCTTT. Protein product: CASSSPGHTEAFF.

This chain uses TRBV11-2 with TRBJ2-3; D is possibly TRBD2 (6 bases). In germline, CDR1 is SGHAT, CDR2 FQNNGV. Trimming took 2 bases from V and 4 from J, leaving 13 bases between them. The CDR3 has 15 residues. DNA of the CDR3: TGTGCCAGCAGCTTAAGGCAGGGCGGGGCAGATACGCAGTATTTT. Protein: CASSLRQGGADTQYF. The whole variable domain, remainder taken from reference TRBV11-2 and TRBJ2-3, is EAGVAQSPRYKIIEKRQSVAFWCNPISGHATLYWYQQILGQGPKLLIQFQNNGVVDDSQLPKDRFSAERLKGVDSTLKIQPAKLEDSAVYLCASSLRQGGADTQYFGPGTRLTVL.

This clone was recorded only once. The rearrangement links TRBV7-9 to TRBJ2-4; TRBD2 aligns across 9 bases. The CDR3 is made up of 18 amino acids. The V gene end was trimmed by 3 bases and the J gene end by 4 bases; junction bases not matched to a gene: 13. Germline CDR1 reads SEHNR; CDR2 reads FQNEAQ (reference sequence). CDR3: CASSFLRPDSGRKNIQYF. In DNA form, the CDR3 reads TGTGCCAGCAGCTTCCTCAGGCCGGATAGCGGGAGAAAAAACATTCAGTACTTC.

The chain joins TRBV27 to TRBJ2-1, with 8 bases identical to TRBD2. Germline V lookup: CDR1 MNHEY, CDR2 SMNVEV (reference sequence). V trimming: 2 bases; J trimming: 6 bases; junction bases outside the gene matches: 12. The CDR3 is made up of 17 amino acids. Written as DNA, the CDR3 is TGTGCCAGCAGTTTACACGCGGAACTAGCGGTCCTCAATGAGCAGTTCTTC. Its protein is CASSLHAELAVLNEQFF.

About this clone: A single base separates this from a much larger clone, so it may be a read error. V usage is TRBV7-2 and J usage is TRBJ2-5; D uncertain. This CDR3 spans 11 amino acids. CDR1 and CDR2 (germline): SGHTA, FQGNSA. V gave up 4 bases and J gave up 4 bases, with 4 bases separating them. CDR3 amino acids: CASSSGETQYF. The CDR3 bases are TGTGCCAGCAGCTCAGGAGAGACCCAGTACTTC.

The chain combines TRBV7-8 with TRBJ2-6; unclear D gene. This CDR3 contains 16 residues. Trimming took 1 base from V and 1 from J, leaving 8 bases between them. Per germline, CDR1 SGHVS and CDR2 FQNEAQ. The CDR3 reads CASSLGWASGANVLTF. For the CDR3, the DNA is TGTGCCAGCAGCTTAGGTTGGGCTTCTGGGGCCAACGTCCTGACTTTC.

The chain carries TRBV9 and TRBJ2-1; D is unresolved. CDR1 SGDLS and CDR2 YYNGEE come from the germline V gene. CDR3 length: 15 residues. Trimming pared 3 bases from V and 0 bases from J, leaving 10 bases between. In DNA, the CDR3 is TGTGCCAGCAGCGAGGTAATATACTCCTACAATGAGCAGTTCTTC. Its translation is CASSEVIYSYNEQFF.

The chain links TRBV2 to TRBJ2-5; TRBD2 might be the D (5 bases). CDR1 and CDR2 from the germline V gene are SNHLY and FYNNEI. V was clipped by 7 bases and J by 0 bases, with 12 bases between them. This CDR3 contains 14 residues. CDR3 bases: TGTGCCAGCATAGCGCGAGACTACCAAGAGACCCAGTACTTC. Translating gives CASIARDYQETQYF.

The gene calls are TRBV28 and TRBJ1-2, with 7 positions matching TRBD1. With V trimmed by 7 bases and J by 8 bases, 10 bases remained unmatched. Germline CDR1 and CDR2: MDHEN and SYDVKM. The length of the CDR3 is 13 residues. DNA for the CDR3: TGTGCCAGCACCCCAACGGCAGGGGGAGGCTACACCTTC. Its protein product is CASTPTAGGGYTF.

The gene calls are TRBV6-1 and TRBJ1-1, with D possibly TRBD1 on 5 matching bases. Trimming stripped 7 bases from V and 0 bases from J, with 12 bases between. Germline loops: CDR1 MNHNS, CDR2 SASEGT. The CDR3 spans 14 residues. CDR3 protein: CASTVDRMNTEAFF. For the CDR3, the DNA is TGTGCCAGCACTGTCGACAGAATGAACACTGAAGCTTTCTTT.

The chain employs TRBV30 and TRBJ1-6; maybe TRBD1 (5 bases). The CDR3 has 14 amino acids. The germline V gene has CDR1 GTSNPN and CDR2 SVGIG (reference sequence). V lost 3 bases, J lost 11 bases, and 17 bases lay in between. The CDR3: CAWRAGGERTPLHF. In DNA, the CDR3 is TGTGCCTGGAGGGCCGGAGGGGAGAGGACACCCCTCCACTTT.

The gene calls are TRBV7-2 and TRBJ1-1; possible D gene TRBD1, 5 bases. Trimming shortened V by 1 base and J by 1 base, and 10 bases separated the two germline ends. The V gene's germline CDR1 is SGHTA and CDR2 FQGNSA. CDR3 length: 15 amino acids. The CDR3: CASSLGSGTNTEAFF. Written as DNA, the CDR3 is TGTGCCAGCAGCTTAGGCTCCGGGACGAACACTGAAGCTTTCTTT.

This clone has only one observation. The chain has TRBV7-9 and TRBJ2-7; D call uncertain. Germline assignment: CDR1 SEHNR and CDR2 FQNEAQ (reference sequence). V dropped 2 bases and J dropped 0 bases, with 14 bases sitting between them. The CDR3 consists of 16 residues. CDR3 sequence reads: CASSLLAGSYSYEQYF. CDR3 DNA sequence: TGTGCCAGCAGCTTATTAGCTGGCAGCTACTCCTACGAGCAGTACTTC.

The J gene is TRBJ1-2, the V gene TRBV27; D not resolved. CDR1 is MNHEY and CDR2 is SMNVEV in the germline V gene (reference sequence). CDR3 length equals 13 residues. The V end lost 5 bases, the J end lost 4 bases, and 11 bases lay between the germline ends. CDR3 sequence (DNA): TGTGCCAGCAGTCCCGAGTATAGCTATGGCTACACCTTC. It specifies CASSPEYSYGYTF.

The chain combines TRBV9 with TRBJ2-6, with D unresolved. The germline gives CDR1 SGDLS, CDR2 YYNGEE. Trimming cost V 4 bases and J 4 bases, with 15 bases left between them. This CDR3 contains 16 residues. CDR3 amino acids: CASSPPGDFGANVLTF. In nucleotides, the CDR3 is TGTGCCAGCAGCCCCCCGGGCGACTTCGGGGCCAACGTCCTGACTTTC.

A few counts support this clone. The chain is built from TRBV6-5 and TRBJ1-1; D is possibly TRBD1 (5 bases). Looked up from germline, CDR1 is MNHEY and CDR2 is SVGAGI. The V and J ends lost 6 bases and 0 bases respectively, with 11 bases between them. The CDR3 contains 14 residues. CDR3 DNA sequence: TGTGCCAGCAGATTGGGACCCATGAACACTGAAGCTTTCTTT. This gives the protein CASRLGPMNTEAFF.

The chain recombines TRBV7-3 with TRBJ2-5, with no clear D. The CDR3 spans 13 residues. Germline V lookup: CDR1 SGHTA, CDR2 FQGTGA. Trimming left V 1 base short and J 1 base short, with 4 bases between. DNA for the CDR3: TGTGCCAGCAGCTTAAGGTTCCAAGAGACCCAGTACTTC. Residues: CASSLRFQETQYF.